This entry describes one T cell receptor (beta chain). Its antigen remains unidentified. Per-base qualities were not stored, and no clone one base away is much larger. The data derive from a study of cytomegalovirus exposure and HLA in healthy donors (dated by TCRdb to the late 2010s). A note on the overall study: An earlier analysis of 587 of the donors reported about 280 Gb of sequence data and 117 million unique TCR beta sequences obtained from about 179 million T cells. An early release that covered roughly 600 HLA-typed donors contained 250 to 350 gigabases of sequencing data and 85 million to 100 million unique TCR sequences. Of the 300 to 450 genotyped donors, approximately 83% fell in the genetic ancestry cluster associated with self-reported Caucasian donors. The study aimed to test whether cataloging public T cell receptors could reveal signatures of past pathogen exposure. The study used immunosequencing to profile the T cell repertoires of under 700 subjects and linked those repertoires to cytomegalovirus serostatus. Besides the first cohort of roughly 640 subjects, a separate validation cohort made up of 90 to 150 different subjects was used. To predict cytomegalovirus infection status, the study combined high-throughput TCR immunosequencing, statistical association of individual TCRs with disease status, and machine learning. A later analysis re-analyzed previously published TCR beta repertoires from about 730 donors and added high-resolution HLA genotyping to study TCR occurrence patterns. The later analysis used no new phenotypic data to find candidate immune exposures, relying instead on TCR beta sequences and their occurrence across donors. An earlier analysis of roughly 580 of the donors used high-throughput TCR beta sequencing to judge whether each TCR beta V gene segment behaved as functional or pseudogenic. Donor age, sex, ethnicity and CMV serostatus were compiled alongside the repertoire data. A later genetic analysis used genome-wide SNP genotypes for about 60% of the roughly 700 donors, treating that subset as a discovery cohort. All discovery cohort repertoires had been generated using a single sequencing platform. Class I and class II HLA loci were covered by the typing at four-digit resolution. The number of typed donors differed by locus: roughly 620-640 for A, B, C, DRB1 and DQB1; 522 for DQA1; some 610 for DPA1; and some 430 for DPB1. Roughly 5 DR-DQ haplotypes were handled as single units for association and clustering because linkage in the cohort was strong. Across approximately 400 genotyped donors of the cohort, an average of approximately 240,000 unique TCR beta nucleotide sequences per donor were sequenced, and 15% to 20% of those sequences were non-productive.

Study-wide findings and limitations: Linkage disequilibrium might explain the correlated functional status among segregating V segments, but an unknown experimental factor could not be ruled out. In vitro tests confirmed that three of the cytomegalovirus-associated TCR beta chains recognize cytomegalovirus antigens. When HLA alleles, especially DR and DQ, strongly co-occurred, attributing TCR associations to individual alleles was difficult. Some IMGT-functional V segments, including TRBV6-2 and TRBV6-3, could not be distinguished by the 87-base-pair reads and were therefore excluded. A later analysis associated approximately 17,000 TCR beta sequences with specific HLA alleles at a false discovery rate of 0.05. V-gene and J-gene trimming of TCR beta chains was associated with a missense DCLRE1C variant in a later genetic analysis, and the association was replicated in an independent cohort. Most TCR sequences were seen in very few donors, while some public TCRs were found in many individuals. According to a later genetic analysis, donors in an Asian-associated ancestry cluster had fewer N-insertions in productive TCRs than the approximately 690-donor mean. According to the authors, the approach could potentially be generalized to other disease states and immunological phenotypes. A later analysis found that most CMV-associated TCR beta chains appeared HLA-restricted, with HLA associations seemingly driven largely by CMV exposure. The earlier analysis of about 600 of the donors excluded seventeen rarely observed V segments, including chromosome 9 orphons, because counts were too low. Only TCR beta chains were sequenced in this cohort, and the absence of alpha or paired-chain data limited detectable features. In a later analysis, HLA-associated TCR beta chains showed more clonal expansion and lower generation probabilities than non-associated chains that were equally common. Broadly in line with IMGT annotations, most TCR beta V segments showed up in productive rearrangements about 90% or about 30% of the time in an earlier analysis of some 590 of the donors. HLA typing was unavailable for some donors at each locus, so association tests used only the typed subset. Cytomegalovirus status was reported to be diagnosed by the classifier with high specificity and sensitivity in both the original and validation cohorts. In a later analysis, the rate of TCR association differed among HLA loci, with DRB1 alleles having the most associated TCRs and HLA-C alleles having the fewest. For the cohort, immune exposure information was limited to CMV serostatus. Several of the top co-occurrence clusters appeared to be linked to parvovirus B19, influenza, CMV and Epstein-Barr virus, according to a later analysis. The study listed around 160 TCR beta chains as associated with cytomegalovirus. A further reported finding was that TCR beta sequences accurately predicted the HLA-A and HLA-B alleles for most subjects in the first cohort. The presence/absence analyses assumed that sequencing depth was roughly uniform across donors, and that assumption may not be true. A cluster of highly shared sequence variants was judged likely to represent a technical artifact of the sequencing pipeline.

According to the germline V gene, CDR1 reads KGHSH and CDR2 reads LQKENI. Reading from cysteine to phenylalanine, the CDR3 counts 14 amino acids. The sequence is cut down to CDR3 DNA, 42 bases in frame from base 1. The germline ends are 11 bases apart after V is trimmed by 2 bases and J by 4 bases. Library preparation was by the immunoSEQ multiplex PCR assay. A mixture of 60 forward primers for TCR Vbeta segments and 13 reverse primers for TCR Jbeta segments was used in the multiplex PCR. The CDR3 region of rearranged TCR beta genes was amplified from genomic DNA by a multiplex PCR assay. The Illumina HiSeq System was used to sequence the amplified TCR beta libraries as 87-base-pair reads. As for the original processing: In a later analysis, tens of millions of unique TCR beta chains were counted across the roughly 700 repertoires, and roughly 9.9 million of these chains were shared by at least two donors. A nearest-neighbor algorithm error-corrected the raw reads and collapsed the reads into unique sequences, merging closely related sequences to remove PCR and sequencing errors. V, D and J gene segments were assigned by aligning CDR3 sequences to IMGT reference sequences. For a sequence to be retained, at least a six-nucleotide match to both a V gene segment and a J gene segment was required. A rearrangement was called productive if the CDR3 had no stop codons and remained in frame with V and J, and every other rearrangement was called non-productive. CDR3 was defined according to IMGT convention as the region running from the second conserved V-encoded cysteine to the conserved J-encoded phenylalanine. The earlier analysis of about 560 of the donors excluded any sequence lacking an unambiguous match to a single V gene segment. An earlier analysis of 587 of the donors called V segments functional above 56.7% productive rearrangements and segregating when the between-donor standard deviation exceeded 5%. A statistical classification framework was built for diagnosing cytomegalovirus status from the catalog of TCR beta chain sequences. V and J gene assignment, in a later analysis, came from comparing TCR nucleotide sequences with IMGT/GENE-DB human TR gene sequences. The TCRdist pipeline was used in a later analysis to assign CDR3 sequences and most-parsimonious VDJ recombination scenarios. A later analysis defined each TCR beta chain by its CDR3 amino acid sequence plus V-gene family, and excluded reads lacking a unique V-gene family. To address suspected cross-contamination and a sequencing artifact, a later analysis removed some 620 highly shared, low-generation-probability nucleotide sequences. In a later analysis, a clonal expansion index was calculated for each public chain from normalized within-repertoire ranks of inferred template counts. Generation probabilities in a later analysis came from a VDJ recombination model fitted to out-of-frame rearrangements, and those results were checked against IGoR. In a later analysis, hypergeometric tests were used to score TCR-TCR, TCR-HLA and TCR-CMV co-occurrence, with a repertoire-size bias correction applied to TCR pairs. To estimate false discovery rates, a later analysis permuted the HLA or CMV assignments 20 times. In a later analysis, co-occurring TCRs were grouped using DBSCAN, with TCRdist sequence similarity added in when clustering inside HLA-allele-positive subsets. Repertoires with fewer than 30,000 or more than 120,000 public chains were left out of co-occurrence clustering, as were five repertoires with anomalous nucleotide sharing. TCRdb holds this immuneACCESS table with in-frame rearrangements only. Some clones are missing; in checked studies, unresolved V genes explain under half, and the rest has no known cause. V, J and clone size derive from that table, while D and trimming were established from the DNA sequence. The sample table holds 150,000 to 200,000 clones, of which approximately 84% were seen once. Jointly, the top ten make up 6.5% to 9% of the sample.

The cohort consisted of fewer than 700 healthy bone marrow donors. All cohort members were sampled while nominally healthy, although unrecorded immune exposures were likely present. The donor was CMV seropositive and was included in the group of approximately 300 seropositive cohort members. A peripheral blood sample was provided by each donor, and peripheral blood mononuclear cells were used for TCR beta sequencing. Genomic DNA was extracted from the blood cell samples with the Qiagen DNeasy Blood Extraction Kit. The chain links TRBV18 with TRBJ1-1; a tentative D call is TRBD1 (6 bases match). Sequencing used PBMCs. This sequence was found in a woman in her thirties or forties in good health and CMV-seropositive. The CDR3 protein is CASSPNREGTEAFF. The DNA sequence is as follows: TGTGCCAGCTCACCAAACAGGGAGGGCACTGAAGCTTTCTTT.